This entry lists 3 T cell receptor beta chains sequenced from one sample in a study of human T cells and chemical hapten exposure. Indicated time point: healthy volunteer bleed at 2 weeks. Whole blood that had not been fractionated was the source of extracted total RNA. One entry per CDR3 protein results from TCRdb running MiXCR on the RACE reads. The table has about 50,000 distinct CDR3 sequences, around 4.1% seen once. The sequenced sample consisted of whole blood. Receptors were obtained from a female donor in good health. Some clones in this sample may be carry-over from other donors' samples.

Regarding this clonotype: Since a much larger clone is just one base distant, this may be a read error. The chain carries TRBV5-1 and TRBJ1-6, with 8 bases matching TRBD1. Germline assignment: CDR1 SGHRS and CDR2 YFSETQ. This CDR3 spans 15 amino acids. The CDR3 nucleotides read TGCGCCAGCAGCTTGCTACAGGGGGATAATTCACCCCTCCGCTTT. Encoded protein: CASSLLQGDNSPLRF.

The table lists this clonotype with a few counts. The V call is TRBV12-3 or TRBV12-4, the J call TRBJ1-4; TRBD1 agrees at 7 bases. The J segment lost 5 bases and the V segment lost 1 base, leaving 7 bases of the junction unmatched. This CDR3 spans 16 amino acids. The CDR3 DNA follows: TGTGCCAGCAGTTTAGGGGGGACAGTCAACAATGAAAAACTGTTTTTT. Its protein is CASSLGGTVNNEKLFF.

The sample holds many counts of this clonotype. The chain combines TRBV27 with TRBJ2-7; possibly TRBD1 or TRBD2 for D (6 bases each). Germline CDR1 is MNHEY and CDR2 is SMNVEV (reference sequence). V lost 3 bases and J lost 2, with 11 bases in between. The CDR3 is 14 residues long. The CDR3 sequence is CASSFSRGPYEQYF. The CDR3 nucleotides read TGTGCCAGCAGTTTTAGCCGGGGGCCCTACGAGCAGTACTTC.